The 12 T cell receptor beta chains reported below all come from one sample, sequenced in a study of early T cells in non-severe SARS-CoV-2 infection. TCRdb passed the 5' RACE reads through MiXCR, listing each CDR3 protein once. The sample consists of fewer than 85,000 distinct CDR3 sequences, around 11% of them appearing once. This sample comprised whole blood, obtained at baseline. The receptors come from an adult who was a healthcare worker with PCR-confirmed SARS-CoV-2 infection or an uninfected control (not recorded which).

This clonotype was seen ten or more times. The chain has TRBV20-1 and TRBJ1-5; the D is unclear. V gave up 0 bases and J gave up 8 bases, with 17 bases separating them. There are 15 residues in the CDR3. The germline V gene encodes CDR1 DFQATT and CDR2 SNEGSKA (reference sequence). The CDR3 DNA sequence: TGCAGTGCTAGAGAATCTGGCGCGACACTCGAGCCCCAGCATTTT. Its translation is CSARESGATLEPQHF.

This clonotype was counted between two and nine times. The chain is built from TRBV28 and TRBJ1-1; a weak D match, TRBD1 (5 bases). This CDR3 has 14 amino acids. The germline V gene encodes CDR1 MDHEN and CDR2 SYDVKM. V dropped 5 bases and J dropped 4 bases, with 14 bases sitting between them. The CDR3 loop is CASSPLGGATEAFF. In DNA, the CDR3 is TGTGCCAGCAGTCCCCTCGGGGGTGCCACTGAAGCTTTCTTT.

The chain uses TRBV2 and TRBJ1-6; TRBD1 matches at 10 bases. Trimming cost V 7 bases and J 8 bases; bases outside gene matches: 5. Germline CDR1 reads SNHLY; CDR2 reads FYNNEI. This CDR3 is 14 amino acids long. CDR3 sequence reads: CASTLDRGDSPLHF. CDR3 DNA: TGTGCCAGCACTTTGGACAGGGGGGATTCACCCCTCCACTTT.

This chain connects TRBV7-2 to TRBJ2-2; D remains ambiguous. CDR3 length equals 14 residues. CDR1 SGHTA and CDR2 FQGNSA come from the germline V gene. The ends were cut back, 3 bases at V and 4 bases at J, with 9 bases in the middle. Written as DNA, the CDR3 is TGTGCCAGCAGCTTGGAGTTTTTCACCGGGGAGCTGTTTTTT. Its protein is CASSLEFFTGELFF.

The chain is built from TRBV5-1 and TRBJ1-1; D perhaps matches TRBD1 (6 bases). This CDR3 is built from 13 residues. Trimming removed 1 base from V and 4 bases from J, with 8 bases in between. CDR1 and CDR2 from the germline V gene are SGHRS and YFSETQ. The CDR3 region is CASSLRGGTEAFF. The CDR3 nucleotides read TGCGCCAGCAGCTTGAGAGGGGGCACTGAAGCTTTCTTT. Looking up the rest from reference TRBV5-1 and TRBJ1-1 gives the full variable domain: KAGVTQTPRYLIKTRGQQVTLSCSPISGHRSVSWYQQTPGQGLQFLFEYFSETQRNKGNFPGRFSGRQFSNSRSEMNVSTLELGDSALYLCASSLRGGTEAFFGQGTRLTVV.

The genes are TRBV21-1 and TRBJ2-7; the DNA was not compared with TRBD1, the D call given in the table. TRBV21-1 is shown as a pseudogene. The CDR3 is made up of 16 amino acids. The CDR3 DNA reads TGTGCCAGCAGCAGGTACTGCGGGACAATCTCTACGGAGCAGTACTTC. Translation gives CASSRYCGTISTEQYF.

This chain links TRBV7-2 with TRBJ1-4; 7 bases line up with TRBD1. Germline loops: CDR1 SGHTA, CDR2 FQGNSA. The CDR3 has 15 residues. After removal of 5 bases from V and 3 bases from J, the junction contained 6 bases not matched to a gene. The CDR3 sequence is CASSPSGGANEKLFF. CDR3 nucleotides: TGTGCCAGCAGCCCCTCAGGGGGTGCTAATGAAAAACTGTTTTTT.

This clonotype was seen at least ten times. The rearrangement links TRBV20-1 to TRBJ1-6; a weak D match, TRBD1 (5 bases). Germline V gene data show CDR1 as DFQATT and CDR2 as SNEGSKA (reference sequence). V lost 0 bases, J lost 7 bases, and 16 bases lay in between. The length of the CDR3 is 16 residues. The CDR3, as DNA: TGCAGTGCTAGAGATGGGGGTGGCCTTGAGAATTCACCCCTCCACTTT. It specifies CSARDGGGLENSPLHF.

This clonotype was seen only a few times. In DNA form, the CDR3 reads TGTGCCAGCAAGCAGACAACGAACACTGAAGCTTTCTTT. Encoded protein: CASKQTTNTEAFF. The chain employs TRBV7-9 and TRBJ1-1; D gene unclear. CDR1 and CDR2 from the germline V gene are SEHNR and FQNEAQ (reference sequence). Trimming removed 7 bases from V and 1 base from J, with 10 bases in between. CDR3 length: 13 amino acids.

This clonotype was seen at least ten times. The rearrangement joins TRBV6-1 to TRBJ2-3, with 14 bases lining up with TRBD2. This CDR3 comprises 19 residues. V dropped 6 bases and J dropped 6; count of bases not matched to a gene: 17. Germline lookup yields CDR1 MNHNS and CDR2 SASEGT. CDR3 sequence reads: CASRPGLAGATPRMDTQYF. The CDR3 DNA reads as TGTGCCAGCAGACCGGGACTAGCGGGGGCCACACCCCGCATGGATACGCAGTATTTT.

CDR3 coding DNA: TGTGCCAGCAGTTTAGTGGGGGTAACTGGCTACACCTTC. This translates into CASSLVGVTGYTF. The chain recombines TRBV12-3 or TRBV12-4 with TRBJ1-2, with D possibly TRBD1 on 5 matching bases. V was clipped by 1 base and J by 7 bases, with 10 bases between them. This CDR3 is 13 amino acids long.

This clonotype has a count of ten or more. The V gene is TRBV29-1, the J gene TRBJ1-2; D is unclear. This CDR3 has 14 amino acids. Trimming left V 4 bases short and J 4 bases short, with 16 bases between. Germline CDR1 SQVTM, CDR2 ANQGSEA. CDR3 region: CSVAPPGVGYGYTF. DNA for the CDR3: TGCAGCGTTGCCCCCCCAGGCGTCGGCTATGGCTACACCTTC.